One and the same sample provided the 18 T cell receptor beta chains below, sequenced in a study of somatic mutations in cytotoxic T cells in rheumatoid arthritis. Clones were read by immunoSEQ multiplex PCR, and TCRdb kept only the in-frame ones, dropping some. Among roughly 20,000 clones listed, approximately 83% were seen once. Material: CD8+ T cells sorted from blood. These TCRs come from an adult with rheumatoid arthritis.

This clone was picked up a small number of times. This chain joins TRBV9 and TRBJ2-2; D uncertain. Germline-derived CDR1 and CDR2 are SGDLS and YYNGEE. There are 13 residues in the CDR3. The V end lost 0 bases, the J end lost 7 bases, and 7 bases lay between the germline ends. CDR3 nucleotides: TGTGCCAGCAGCGTAGTCTCGGGCGGGGAGCTGTTTTTT. This codes for CASSVVSGGELFF.

This clone appeared a few times. The V call is TRBV29-1, the J call TRBJ1-2; unclear D gene. Looked up from germline, CDR1 is SQVTM and CDR2 is ANQGSEA. V lost 2 bases to trimming and J lost 2 bases, with 6 bases between them. This CDR3 contains 12 residues. CDR3 sequence (DNA): TGCAGCGTTGAATCGGGGAACTATGGCTACACCTTC. Its translation: CSVESGNYGYTF.

The V and J genes are TRBV7-3 and TRBJ2-1; 7 bases match TRBD2. V was clipped by 4 bases and J by 8 bases; unmatched bases: 8. The CDR3 consists of 14 residues. CDR1 is SGHTA and CDR2 is FQGTGA in the germline V gene. The CDR3 here is CASSSSTSFHEQFF. The CDR3, as DNA: TGTGCCAGCAGCTCTTCGACTAGCTTCCATGAGCAGTTCTTC.

This chain connects TRBV6-1 to TRBJ2-7, with 7 bases that match TRBD2. Trimming at V came to 2 bases and at J to 4 bases, leaving 5 bases not matched to a gene. The germline V gene encodes CDR1 MNHNS and CDR2 SASEGT. The CDR3 spans 14 residues. CDR3 sequence (DNA): TGTGCCAGCAGTGAATTACTAGCGAAGTACGAGCAGTACTTC. Protein: CASSELLAKYEQYF.

The chain couples TRBV2 to TRBJ1-4; D is perhaps TRBD1 (5 bases). Germline V lookup: CDR1 SNHLY, CDR2 FYNNEI. The CDR3 contains 14 residues. Trimming took off 6 bases at V and 6 bases at J, with 14 bases between the two ends. The CDR3 region is CASRLGGRDEKLFF. Written as DNA, the CDR3 is TGTGCCAGCAGGCTGGGGGGTCGGGATGAAAAACTGTTTTTT.

The rearrangement links TRBV7-9 to TRBJ2-4; 7 nucleotides match TRBD1. The CDR3 is 16 amino acids. J gave up 3 bases and V 5 bases, and 10 bases lay outside the gene matches. The V gene's germline CDR1 is SEHNR and CDR2 FQNEAQ (reference sequence). CDR3 nucleotides: TGTGCCAGCAGCCCCCGACAGGGTTCGTACAAAAACATTCAGTACTTC. Translating it yields CASSPRQGSYKNIQYF. Variable domain in full (rest from reference TRBV7-9 and TRBJ2-4): DTGVSQNPRHKITKRGQNVTFRCDPISEHNRLYWYRQTLGQGPEFLTYFQNEAQLEKSRLLSDRFSAERPKGSFSTLEIQRTEQGDSAMYLCASSPRQGSYKNIQYFGAGTRLSVL.

This clone has just one count. This chain uses TRBV9 with TRBJ2-2, with TRBD2 matching 14 bases. Germline CDR1 SGDLS, CDR2 YYNGEE. This CDR3 contains 17 residues. V lost 7 bases to trimming and J lost 6 bases; unmatched junction nucleotides: 11. CDR3 bases: TGTGCCAGCTCCCCGACTAGCGGGGGGGGCCAGGCCGGGGAGCTGTTTTTT. Its protein product is CASSPTSGGGQAGELFF.

The chain uses TRBV19 and TRBJ1-3; 8 bases match TRBD1. CDR1 LNHDA and CDR2 SQIVND come from the germline V gene (reference sequence). V lost 4 bases and J lost 6; bases outside the gene matches: 14. The CDR3 sequence is 17 residues long. CDR3 coding DNA: TGTGCCAGTAGTACGGGGACAGGTCCGGCCAGGATAAACACCATATATTTT. Amino acid sequence: CASSTGTGPARINTIYF.

The chain is built from TRBV4-2 and TRBJ2-7, with TRBD2 as a possible D gene (6 bases). This CDR3 comprises 13 residues. The V end was cut by 1 base, the J end by 3 bases, with 7 bases between. Germline CDR1 is LGHNA and CDR2 is YNFKEQ. The DNA for the CDR3 is TGTGCCAGCAGCCAAGGGGGGGACTACGAGCAGTACTTC. This sequence encodes CASSQGGDYEQYF.

This clone was detected once. The chain carries TRBV27 and TRBJ1-1; no definite D call. V lost 2 bases, J lost 4 bases, and 8 bases lay in between. This CDR3 is built from 13 residues. The V gene's germline CDR1 is MNHEY and CDR2 SMNVEV (reference sequence). The CDR3 DNA follows: TGTGCCAGCAGTTTAAAGCCTGTCACTGAAGCTTTCTTT. Translating it yields CASSLKPVTEAFF.

The chain combines TRBV11-2 with TRBJ2-7; the D is unclear. Germline V gene sequence: CDR1 SGHAT, CDR2 FQNNGV. V lost 0 bases and J lost 5, with 14 bases in between. CDR3 length: 15 amino acids. The CDR3, as DNA: TGTGCCAGCAGCTTAGATTTCGCCCTCGGCCACGAGCAGTACTTC. Translated, it gives CASSLDFALGHEQYF. Full variable domain (rest looked up from reference TRBV11-2 and TRBJ2-7): EAGVAQSPRYKIIEKRQSVAFWCNPISGHATLYWYQQILGQGPKLLIQFQNNGVVDDSQLPKDRFSAERLKGVDSTLKIQPAKLEDSAVYLCASSLDFALGHEQYFGPGTRLTVT.

This clone was seen a single time. The J gene is TRBJ2-7, the V gene TRBV30, with D possibly being TRBD1 (6 bases). Germline CDR1 and CDR2: GTSNPN and SVGIG (reference sequence). This CDR3 region has 12 residues. CDR3 sequence (DNA): TGTGCGTGTGAGGGGGATCGCTACGAGCAGTACTTC. This gives the protein CACEGDRYEQYF.

The sample holds one count of this clone. V and J are TRBV21-1 and TRBJ1-4. TRBV21-1 is a pseudogene. The CDR3 length is 18 residues. In DNA form, the CDR3 reads TGTGCCAGCAGTTCGATACCGGGACCTAGGTCCACTAATGAAAAACTGTTTTTT. This encodes CASSSIPGPRSTNEKLFF.

The chain combines TRBV10-3 with TRBJ2-5, with D unclear. Germline values: CDR1 ENHRY, CDR2 SYGVKD. The CDR3 has 13 amino acids. V was shortened by 0 bases and J by 9 bases, with 11 bases between the two germline ends. CDR3 sequence: CAISESPPSPQYF. The CDR3 nucleotides are TGTGCCATCAGTGAGTCCCCCCCATCACCCCAGTACTTC.

Notes on this clone: The junction departs from germline at one end; a sequencing error may be responsible. The sample has other DNA sequences that encode this CDR3 too. This rearrangement joins TRBV4-3 to TRBJ2-7; TRBD2 matches at 13 bases. The CDR3 covers 15 residues. In germline, CDR1 is LGHNA, CDR2 YSLEER. The CDR3 sequence: CASSQGLAGAYEQYF. The CDR3 DNA reads as TGCGCCAGCAGTCAAGGACTAGCGGGAGCCTACGAGCAGTACTTC.

The chain carries TRBV29-1 and TRBJ2-1; TRBD1 might be the D (6 bases). Germline CDR1 reads SQVTM; CDR2 reads ANQGSEA. The V and J ends lost 5 bases and 0 bases respectively, with 17 bases between them. The CDR3 sequence is 16 residues long. The CDR3 loop is CSVLGSDSSSYNEQFF. DNA for the CDR3: TGCAGCGTTCTCGGATCGGACAGCAGCTCCTACAATGAGCAGTTCTTC.

The CDR3 spells CASSPADATVSNQPQHF. The CDR3 bases are TGTGCCAGCAGCCCTGCCGATGCAACAGTTAGCAATCAGCCCCAGCATTTT. The chain carries TRBV28 and TRBJ1-5, with D uncertain. Germline CDR1 and CDR2: MDHEN and SYDVKM. The CDR3 runs to 17 residues. V was clipped by 6 bases and J by 0 bases, with 18 bases between them.

The rearrangement joins TRBV2 to TRBJ2-3; D is possibly TRBD2 (5 bases). Trimming pared 2 bases from V and 0 bases from J, leaving 12 bases between. This CDR3 is built from 16 residues. CDR1 is SNHLY and CDR2 is FYNNEI in the germline V gene. The CDR3 DNA is TGTGCCAGCAGTGAATACCCTAGCTTGAGCACAGATACGCAGTATTTT. It specifies CASSEYPSLSTDTQYF.